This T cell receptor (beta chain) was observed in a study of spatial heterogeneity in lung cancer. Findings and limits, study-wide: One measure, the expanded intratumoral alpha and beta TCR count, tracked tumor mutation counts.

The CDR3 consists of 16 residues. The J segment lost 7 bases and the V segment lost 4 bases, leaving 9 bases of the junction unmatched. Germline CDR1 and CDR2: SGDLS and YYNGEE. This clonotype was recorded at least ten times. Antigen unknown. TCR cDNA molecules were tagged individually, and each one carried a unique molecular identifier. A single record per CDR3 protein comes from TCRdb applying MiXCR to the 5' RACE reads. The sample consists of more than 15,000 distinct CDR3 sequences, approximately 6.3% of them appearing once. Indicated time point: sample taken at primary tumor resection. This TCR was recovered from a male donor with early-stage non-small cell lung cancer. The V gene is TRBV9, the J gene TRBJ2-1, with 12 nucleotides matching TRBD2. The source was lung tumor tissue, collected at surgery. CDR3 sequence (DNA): TGTGCCAGCAGCCCCCTGACTAGCGGGGGACGGAATGAGCAGTTCTTC. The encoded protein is CASSPLTSGGRNEQFF.